The next 17 T cell receptor beta chains were all read from a single sample in a study of shared clonotypes between healthy human individuals. Terminally differentiated effector memory CD45RA+ cells were excluded from the naive CD8 cells, which were CD45RO-negative and positively selected for CCR7. Sequencing used immunoSEQ multiplex PCR; TCRdb keeps in-frame clones, though not all of them. The sample gives 600,000 or so clones, 85% to 95% of which show up once; over 0.1% is in the top ten. Input material: naive CD8+ T cells sorted from blood. These receptors were taken from a woman in her 30s in good health.

The chain employs TRBV15 and TRBJ2-1; 8 nucleotides align to TRBD2. This CDR3 spans 15 amino acids. Germline loops: CDR1 LNHNV, CDR2 YYDKDF (reference sequence). The V segment lost 5 bases and the J segment 5 bases; nucleotides outside the gene matches: 8. CDR3 loop: CATSEGSGVNNEQFF. The CDR3 DNA follows: TGTGCCACCAGCGAAGGTAGCGGGGTAAACAATGAGCAGTTCTTC.

The chain links TRBV7-9 to TRBJ1-2, with D maybe TRBD1 (6 bases). This CDR3 contains 14 residues. The ends were cut back, 1 base at V and 5 bases at J, with 11 bases in the middle. Germline V gene data show CDR1 as SEHNR and CDR2 as FQNEAQ (reference sequence). CDR3 nucleotides: TGTGCCAGCAGCTTAGGGACAGACCGGTATGGCTACACCTTC. It codes for CASSLGTDRYGYTF.

The chain employs TRBV27 and TRBJ2-3; possibly TRBD2 for D (5 bases). The CDR3 consists of 16 residues. The V end was cut by 2 bases, the J end by 4 bases, with 16 bases between. Germline V gene sequence: CDR1 MNHEY, CDR2 SMNVEV (reference sequence). The CDR3 DNA reads as TGTGCCAGCAGTTTACGGGGTTGGGCGGCCCCAGATACGCAGTATTTT. Its protein is CASSLRGWAAPDTQYF.

The chain carries TRBV19 and TRBJ2-1, with no clear D. Per germline, CDR1 LNHDA and CDR2 SQIVND (reference sequence). With 5 bases removed from V and 0 bases from J, the gap between germline ends came to 14 bases. This CDR3 region has 16 residues. CDR3 sequence reads: CASSPLPHSSYNEQFF. In DNA form, the CDR3 reads TGTGCCAGTAGTCCCCTCCCGCACAGCTCCTACAATGAGCAGTTCTTC.

This clone was recorded only once. The V gene is TRBV5-6, the J gene TRBJ1-3; the D is unclear. This CDR3 is 15 amino acids long. Germline values: CDR1 SGHDT, CDR2 YYEEEE. The V and J ends lost 1 base and 2 bases respectively, with 10 bases between them. The DNA for the CDR3 is TGTGCCAGCAGCTTGTTCGTTCGGGCTGGAAACACCATATATTTT. It yields the protein CASSLFVRAGNTIYF.

The rearrangement links TRBV11-2 to TRBJ2-7; D not certain. Trimming left V 1 base short and J 2 bases short, with 6 bases between. Germline lookup yields CDR1 SGHAT and CDR2 FQNNGV. The CDR3 covers 13 residues. CDR3 protein: CASSLAPTYEQYF. DNA of the CDR3: TGTGCCAGCAGCTTAGCCCCAACCTACGAGCAGTACTTC.

The chain combines TRBV2 with TRBJ2-7; no clear D gene. Trimming cost V 3 bases and J 4 bases, with 7 bases left between them. CDR3 length: 12 amino acids. The germline gives CDR1 SNHLY, CDR2 FYNNEI. The CDR3 DNA sequence: TGTGCCAGCAGTGATTCGGGTTACGAGCAGTACTTC. Its translation: CASSDSGYEQYF.

The chain has TRBV27 and TRBJ2-2; D remains ambiguous. Germline CDR1 MNHEY, CDR2 SMNVEV (reference sequence). Trimming took off 8 bases at V and 1 base at J, with 14 bases between the two ends. The CDR3 is made up of 15 amino acids. CDR3 region: CASGSLWENTGELFF. For the CDR3, the DNA is TGTGCCAGCGGATCACTATGGGAGAACACCGGGGAGCTGTTTTTT.

This clone has only one observation. The chain links TRBV27 to TRBJ1-5; 7 bases are a match to TRBD1. V shed 2 bases, J shed 4 bases, and the junction held 2 bases outside the gene matches. Germline loops: CDR1 MNHEY, CDR2 SMNVEV (reference sequence). The CDR3 is 14 residues long. The CDR3: CASSLLQGNQPQHF. In DNA, the CDR3 is TGTGCCAGCAGTTTACTACAGGGGAATCAGCCCCAGCATTTT.

The chain is built from TRBV25-1 and TRBJ1-1; the D gene is possibly TRBD1 (6 bases). Germline V gene data show CDR1 as MGHDK and CDR2 as SYGVNS. Trimming stripped 1 base from V and 5 bases from J, with 23 bases between. There are 18 residues in the CDR3. In DNA, the CDR3 is TGTGCCAGCAGTGAATTACTCTCCGGACAGCCGGATTCGACTGAAGCTTTCTTT. This codes for CASSELLSGQPDSTEAFF.

This clone has only one observation. The chain is built from TRBV29-1 and TRBJ2-3; D possibly corresponds to TRBD2 (6 bases). Germline V CDR1 and CDR2: SQVTM, ANQGSEA. This CDR3 contains 13 residues. Trimming pared 7 bases from V and 4 bases from J, leaving 15 bases between. CDR3 residues: CSGSPGEADTQYF. Here the CDR3 DNA reads TGCAGCGGGTCCCCGGGGGAGGCAGATACGCAGTATTTT.

The chain joins TRBV29-1 to TRBJ2-3; D unclear. The CDR3 spans 12 residues. The V gene's germline CDR1 is SQVTM and CDR2 ANQGSEA. Trimming stripped 0 bases from V and 8 bases from J, with 9 bases between. The CDR3 nucleotides are TGCAGCGTTGAAGATGGGCCATCTACGCAGTATTTT. Protein: CSVEDGPSTQYF.

This chain joins TRBV19 and TRBJ2-5; 7 positions agree with TRBD2. The DNA end is more similar to TRBJ2-7, so the J call may be wrong. This CDR3 is built from 14 residues. The germline V gene encodes CDR1 LNHDA and CDR2 SQIVND (reference sequence). CDR3: CASRRASGPYEQYF. The CDR3 DNA reads TGTGCCAGTAGAAGGGCTAGCGGACCTTACGAGCAGTACTTC.

The chain recombines TRBV18 with TRBJ2-7, with D possibly being TRBD1 or TRBD2 (5 bases each). V lost 3 bases, J lost 3 bases, and 15 bases lay in between. The CDR3 contains 15 residues. CDR1 is KGHSH and CDR2 is LQKENI in the germline V gene. DNA for the CDR3: TGTGCCAGCTCACCTACGGGACCCCCATTCTACGAGCAGTACTTC. This codes for CASSPTGPPFYEQYF.

This clone was seen a single time. The same CDR3 is also encoded by other DNA sequences in this sample. The V and J genes are TRBV9 and TRBJ2-2; no reliable D call. The CDR3 loop spans 13 amino acids. V lost 3 bases to trimming and J lost 1 base, with 4 bases between them. Germline lookup yields CDR1 SGDLS and CDR2 YYNGEE. CDR3 amino acids: CASSAGNTGELFF. CDR3 bases: TGTGCCAGCAGCGCAGGGAACACCGGGGAGCTGTTTTTT.

In DNA form, the CDR3 reads TGTGCCAGCAGCCTCTTGGGACACCAAGACTACGAGCAGTACTTC. This encodes CASSLLGHQDYEQYF. The chain carries TRBV27 and TRBJ2-7, with a weak D call TRBD1 (6 bases). Trimming shortened V by 6 bases and J by 3 bases, and 18 bases separated the two germline ends. Germline V gene data show CDR1 as MNHEY and CDR2 as SMNVEV (reference sequence). This CDR3 has 15 residues.

This clone was seen a single time. The genes are TRBV5-6 and TRBJ2-7; the D is unclear. Germline CDR1 reads SGHDT; CDR2 reads YYEEEE. The CDR3 extends over 13 amino acids. V gave up 4 bases and J gave up 0 bases, with 8 bases separating them. CDR3 protein: CASSPYSSYEQYF. The CDR3, as DNA: TGTGCCAGCAGCCCGTATAGCTCCTACGAGCAGTACTTC.